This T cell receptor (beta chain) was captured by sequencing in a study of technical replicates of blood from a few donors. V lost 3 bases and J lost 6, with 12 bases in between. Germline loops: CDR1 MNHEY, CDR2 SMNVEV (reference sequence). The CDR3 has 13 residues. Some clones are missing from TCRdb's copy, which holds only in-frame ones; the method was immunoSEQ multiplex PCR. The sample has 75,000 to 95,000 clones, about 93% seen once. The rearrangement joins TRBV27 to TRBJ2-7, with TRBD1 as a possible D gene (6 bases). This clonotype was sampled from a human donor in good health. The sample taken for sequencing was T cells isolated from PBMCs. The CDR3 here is CASSFIRGGEQYF. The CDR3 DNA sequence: TGTGCCAGCAGTTTCATCCGAGGGGGCGAGCAGTACTTC.